This T cell receptor beta chain originates from a study of T cell responses to AZD1222 COVID-19 vaccine. Clones were read by immunoSEQ multiplex PCR, and TCRdb kept only the in-frame ones, dropping some. The table includes 100,000 to 150,000 clones, 87% detected once. The germline gives CDR1 KGHDR, CDR2 SFDVKD. The J segment lost 1 base and the V segment lost 3 bases, leaving 3 bases of the junction unmatched. The CDR3 has 16 residues. The sample in question was peripheral blood, obtained on day 0 of AZD1222 vaccination. This rearrangement joins TRBV24-1 to TRBJ2-2; 8 nucleotides align to TRBD1. The receptor comes from an adult in good health. The CDR3: CATSDAGQGNTGELFF. The CDR3, as DNA: TGTGCCACCAGTGATGCCGGACAGGGGAACACCGGGGAGCTGTTTTTT.